Listed here are 29 T cell receptor beta chains from one sample, sequenced in a study of neoadjuvant anti-PD-1 for oral cavity cancer. The sample's time point: after neoadjuvant nivolumab, at surgical resection. This table comes from immunoSEQ multiplex PCR, and its TCRdb copy is limited to in-frame clones, with some not included. The sample has 9,500 to 15,000 clones, about 70% seen once. The sample in question was PBMCs, obtained after nivolumab (anti-PD-1) treatment. The receptors stem from a person aged 40-85 years with oral cavity squamous cell carcinoma.

The chain employs TRBV5-1 and TRBJ2-1, with a weak D call TRBD2 (7 bases). CDR1 is SGHRS and CDR2 is YFSETQ in the germline V gene. Trimming shortened V by 4 bases and J by 7 bases, and 18 bases separated the two germline ends. The CDR3 has 15 amino acids. The CDR3 nucleotides are TGCGCCAGCAGCCCGCTGGGGGGGGGCCGAAATGAGCAGTTCTTC. It yields the protein CASSPLGGGRNEQFF.

This sequence joins TRBV10-3 and TRBJ2-2; weak D call: TRBD1 (6 bases). This CDR3 is 15 amino acids long. Germline loops: CDR1 ENHRY, CDR2 SYGVKD. Deletions cut 7 bases from V and 5 bases from J, with 17 bases between. The CDR3 sequence: CAIMVQGFGTGELFF. CDR3 nucleotide sequence: TGTGCCATCATGGTACAGGGCTTTGGTACCGGGGAGCTGTTTTTT.

The V call is TRBV19, the J call TRBJ1-4; weak D call: TRBD1 (5 bases). Deletions cut 9 bases from V and 1 base from J, with 9 bases between. Germline CDR1 is LNHDA and CDR2 is SQIVND (reference sequence). There are 13 residues in the CDR3. CDR3 protein: CASNQGTNEKLFF. In DNA form, the CDR3 reads TGTGCCAGCAACCAGGGAACTAATGAAAAACTGTTTTTT. Based on the CDR3 plus reference TRBV19 and TRBJ1-4, the full variable domain is DGGITQSPKYLFRKEGQNVTLSCEQNLNHDAMYWYRQDPGQGLRLIYYSQIVNDFQKGDIAEGYSVSREKKESFPLTVTSAQKNPTAFYLCASNQGTNEKLFFGSGTQLSVL.

The chain links TRBV5-4 to TRBJ1-3; maybe TRBD1 (6 bases). The V gene's germline CDR1 is SGHNT and CDR2 YYREEE (reference sequence). The germline V and J ends were trimmed by 1 base and 3 bases, with 8 bases remaining between them. This CDR3 spans 14 amino acids. The CDR3 here is CASSLRGGGNTIYF. CDR3 nucleotide sequence: TGTGCCAGCAGCTTGAGGGGGGGTGGAAACACCATATATTTT.

The chain carries TRBV4-1 and TRBJ2-7; D may correspond to TRBD1 or TRBD2 (6 bases each). This CDR3 region has 19 residues. The germline V gene encodes CDR1 MGHRA and CDR2 YSYEKL. Deletions cut 2 bases from V and 0 bases from J, with 23 bases between. The chain's CDR3 is CASSQPYGLGGTHSYEQYF. The CDR3 bases are TGCGCCAGCAGCCAACCATACGGGTTGGGCGGGACACACTCCTACGAGCAGTACTTC.

This clone was detected a few times. V usage is TRBV5-1 and J usage is TRBJ1-1, with D maybe TRBD1 (6 bases). CDR3 length: 13 amino acids. CDR1 SGHRS and CDR2 YFSETQ come from the germline V gene. V shed 7 bases and J shed 8 bases, with 18 bases lying between them. The CDR3 reads CASGDTGAREAFF. DNA of the CDR3: TGCGCCAGCGGGGACACGGGGGCGCGGGAAGCTTTCTTT.

This chain connects TRBV29-1 to TRBJ2-1, with 7 bases identical to TRBD2. Germline trimming cut 4 bases from V and 2 bases from J; bases unmatched to any gene: 2. The CDR3 is 13 amino acids. Germline V lookup: CDR1 SQVTM, CDR2 ANQGSEA. CDR3 amino acids: CSVGGSTYNEQFF. CDR3 in DNA: TGCAGCGTTGGCGGGAGCACCTACAATGAGCAGTTCTTC.

V is TRBV10-3 and J is TRBJ1-1; D ambiguous. In germline, CDR1 is ENHRY, CDR2 SYGVKD. Trimming cost V 7 bases and J 4 bases, with 22 bases left between them. This CDR3 contains 16 residues. CDR3 in amino acids: CAITKVTGLFGTEAFF. The CDR3 DNA is TGTGCCATCACCAAGGTCACGGGTCTGTTTGGCACTGAAGCTTTCTTT.

This clone was seen a handful of times. This chain uses TRBV7-8 with TRBJ2-7; 7 nucleotides line up with TRBD1. Germline V gene sequence: CDR1 SGHVS, CDR2 FQNEAQ. V shed 4 bases, J shed 6 bases, and the junction held 6 bases outside the gene matches. The CDR3 totals 13 residues. The CDR3 spells CASSSDRVGEQYF. CDR3 nucleotide sequence: TGTGCCAGCAGCTCCGACAGGGTAGGCGAGCAGTACTTC.

The J gene is TRBJ2-6, the V gene TRBV19, with TRBD1 matching over 7 bases. This CDR3 is 17 amino acids long. CDR1 and CDR2 (germline): LNHDA, SQIVND (reference sequence). The junction had 8 bases not matched to a gene; V was cut back by 6 bases and J by 0 bases. CDR3 in amino acids: CASSLQGPRSGANVLTF. In DNA, the CDR3 is TGTGCCAGTAGCTTACAGGGGCCCCGCTCTGGGGCCAACGTCCTGACTTTC.

This clone appeared once. This chain uses TRBV7-2 with TRBJ2-3, with D maybe TRBD2 (5 bases). Per the germline V gene, CDR1 is SGHTA and CDR2 is FQGNSA. The CDR3 is made up of 15 amino acids. V was shortened by 2 bases and J by 0 bases, with 9 bases between the two germline ends. CDR3 coding DNA: TGTGCCAGCAGCTTAAAAGCGGCAAGCACAGATACGCAGTATTTT. It codes for CASSLKAASTDTQYF. The whole variable domain, remainder taken from reference TRBV7-2 and TRBJ2-3, is GAGVSQSPSNKVTEKGKDVELRCDPISGHTALYWYRQSLGQGLEFLIYFQGNSAPDKSGLPSDRFSAERTGGSVSTLTIQRTQQEDSAVYLCASSLKAASTDTQYFGPGTRLTVL.

The V gene is TRBV6-1, the J gene TRBJ2-3; maybe TRBD2 (5 bases). CDR1 MNHNS and CDR2 SASEGT come from the germline V gene. The length of the CDR3 is 13 residues. V was pared by 8 bases and J by 2 bases, with 11 bases between. This CDR3 reads CASLSDYTDTQYF. The DNA for the CDR3 is TGTGCCAGCCTTTCCGACTACACAGATACGCAGTATTTT.

This rearrangement joins TRBV5-1 to TRBJ2-5; 13 bases map to TRBD2. Losses at the gene ends were 7 bases for V and 3 bases for J; bases not matched to a gene: 0. This CDR3 contains 13 residues. CDR1 and CDR2 (germline): SGHRS, YFSETQ. This CDR3 is CASGLAGEETQYF. CDR3 coding DNA: TGCGCCAGCGGACTAGCGGGAGAAGAGACCCAGTACTTC. Full variable domain (outside the CDR3, taken from reference TRBV5-1 and TRBJ2-5): KAGVTQTPRYLIKTRGQQVTLSCSPISGHRSVSWYQQTPGQGLQFLFEYFSETQRNKGNFPGRFSGRQFSNSRSEMNVSTLELGDSALYLCASGLAGEETQYFGPGTRLLVL.

J is TRBJ2-1 and V is TRBV6-5; D uncertain. Trimming took 6 bases from V and 0 from J, leaving 6 bases between them. CDR1 is MNHEY, CDR2 SVGAGI, per germline. CDR3 length equals 13 residues. The CDR3 loop is CASSPSSYNEQFF. DNA of the CDR3: TGTGCCAGCAGCCCGAGCTCCTACAATGAGCAGTTCTTC.

The chain joins TRBV19 to TRBJ1-1, with 7 bases lining up with TRBD1. Germline CDR1 reads LNHDA; CDR2 reads SQIVND (reference sequence). The V and J ends lost 5 bases and 3 bases, in that order; junction bases with no gene match: 9. The CDR3 is made up of 15 amino acids. The CDR3 nucleotides read TGTGCCAGTAGTCTCTGGGGGCAGGGGGACACTGAAGCTTTCTTT. Protein sequence: CASSLWGQGDTEAFF.

This clone was seen more than once but under ten times. V is TRBV19 and J is TRBJ1-6; the D gene is possibly TRBD1 (5 bases). CDR3 length: 14 residues. Germline values: CDR1 LNHDA, CDR2 SQIVND (reference sequence). V dropped 5 bases and J dropped 6 bases, with 11 bases sitting between them. CDR3 loop: CASSQRGLNSPLHF. The CDR3 bases are TGTGCCAGTAGTCAACGGGGCCTTAATTCACCCCTCCACTTT.

This clone was detected only a few times. This sequence joins TRBV2 and TRBJ2-7, with 9 positions matching TRBD1. V lost 9 bases to trimming and J lost 5 bases; unmatched junction nucleotides: 5. CDR1 and CDR2 from the germline V gene are SNHLY and FYNNEI. The CDR3 extends over 12 amino acids. DNA for the CDR3: TGTGCCAGATCTACAGGGGGCCACGAGCAGTACTTC. Amino acids: CARSTGGHEQYF.

The V and J genes are TRBV11-3 and TRBJ2-1; TRBD2 matches at 7 bases. V lost 5 bases to trimming and J lost 8 bases; unmatched junction nucleotides: 9. This CDR3 is 14 amino acids long. Germline CDR1 SGHNT, CDR2 YENEEA. Here the CDR3 reads CASSGWEGHDEQFF. CDR3 DNA: TGTGCCAGCAGCGGGTGGGAGGGCCACGATGAGCAGTTCTTC.

This clone appeared a few times. V gene TRBV9 combines with J gene TRBJ2-7; D unclear. CDR3 length: 15 amino acids. V was pared by 0 bases and J by 3 bases, with 13 bases between. Germline CDR1 and CDR2: SGDLS and YYNGEE. The CDR3 loop reads CASSVEGFPNYEQYF. CDR3 coding DNA: TGTGCCAGCAGCGTAGAGGGCTTCCCGAACTACGAGCAGTACTTC.

The chain links TRBV6-1 to TRBJ1-5; unclear D gene. CDR1 and CDR2 from the germline V gene are MNHNS and SASEGT. The V end lost 4 bases, the J end lost 0 bases, and 10 bases lay between the germline ends. This CDR3 has 15 residues. CDR3 coding DNA: TGTGCCAGCAGTGGCAGCTCCTATAGCAATCAGCCCCAGCATTTT. The encoded protein is CASSGSSYSNQPQHF.

V and J are TRBV29-1 and TRBJ1-2, with 9 bases aligning to TRBD1. The germline V gene encodes CDR1 SQVTM and CDR2 ANQGSEA. The CDR3 totals 12 residues. V shed 5 bases and J 7 bases; nucleotides not matched to a gene: 5. The CDR3 region is CSVTGTGFGYTF. In DNA form, the CDR3 reads TGCAGCGTTACCGGGACAGGGTTTGGCTACACCTTC.

There are a few counts of this clone. The rearrangement uses TRBV28 and TRBJ1-5; weak D call: TRBD1 (6 bases). This CDR3 is built from 13 residues. CDR1 is MDHEN, CDR2 SYDVKM, per germline. Trimming left V 6 bases short and J 7 bases short, with 13 bases between. CDR3 loop: CASRLGGGQPQHF. DNA for the CDR3: TGTGCCAGCAGATTGGGGGGCGGCCAGCCCCAGCATTTT.

The chain joins TRBV7-9 to TRBJ2-1; 7 bases line up with TRBD2. J was trimmed by 3 bases and V by 5 bases; bases with no gene match: 10. CDR1 is SEHNR, CDR2 FQNEAQ, per germline (reference sequence). CDR3 size: 16 residues. CDR3 nucleotide sequence: TGTGCCAGCAGCCCTACTACAGCGGGAATCTACAATGAGCAGTTCTTC. Translated, it gives CASSPTTAGIYNEQFF.

V and J are TRBV27 and TRBJ2-7; 9 bases map to TRBD2. Looked up from germline, CDR1 is MNHEY and CDR2 is SMNVEV (reference sequence). The CDR3 covers 13 residues. The trim removed 3 bases at V and 6 bases at J, leaving 3 bases unmatched. CDR3 protein: CASSFGLASEQYF. Written as DNA, the CDR3 is TGTGCCAGCAGTTTTGGACTAGCGAGCGAGCAGTACTTC.

The sample holds a few counts of this clone. This chain connects TRBV30 to TRBJ1-2; D remains ambiguous. CDR1 is GTSNPN, CDR2 SVGIG, per germline (reference sequence). The ends were cut back, 5 bases at V and 2 bases at J, with 6 bases in the middle. There are 11 residues in the CDR3. This CDR3 is CAWAENYGYTF. CDR3 sequence (DNA): TGTGCCTGGGCGGAGAACTATGGCTACACCTTC.

The chain combines TRBV10-3 with TRBJ1-2, with 7 bases aligning to TRBD1. Germline CDR1 is ENHRY and CDR2 is SYGVKD. V trimming: 2 bases; J trimming: 3 bases; junction bases outside the gene matches: 6. CDR3 length: 15 amino acids. For the CDR3, the DNA is TGTGCCATCAGTGAGATCCAGGGGGTCGACTATGGCTACACCTTC. This translates into CAISEIQGVDYGYTF.

A single count supports this clone. The CDR3 region is CASSIQGVGTLSTEAFF. The CDR3, as DNA: TGCGCCAGCAGCATTCAGGGTGTGGGAACCCTGAGCACTGAAGCTTTCTTT. The chain links TRBV5-1 to TRBJ1-1; a possible D gene is TRBD1 (5 bases). Trimming removed 4 bases from V and 4 bases from J, with 23 bases in between. This CDR3 comprises 17 residues. Germline CDR1 is SGHRS and CDR2 is YFSETQ.

V is TRBV5-4 and J is TRBJ1-1, with TRBD1 as a possible D gene (6 bases). The ends were cut back, 6 bases at V and 4 bases at J, with 19 bases in the middle. The CDR3 is 15 residues long. In germline, CDR1 is SGHNT, CDR2 YYREEE (reference sequence). CDR3 DNA: TGTGCCAGCACCCCCACGGGGGGGGCGGGCACTGAAGCTTTCTTT. It yields the protein CASTPTGGAGTEAFF.

The chain has TRBV19 and TRBJ2-5; TRBD1 agrees at 8 bases. Losses at the gene ends were 1 base for V and 2 bases for J; bases not matched to a gene: 6. This CDR3 has 16 amino acids. Germline loops: CDR1 LNHDA, CDR2 SQIVND (reference sequence). The CDR3: CASSIVGRGPQETQYF. CDR3 bases: TGTGCCAGTAGTATAGTTGGCAGGGGGCCTCAAGAGACCCAGTACTTC.